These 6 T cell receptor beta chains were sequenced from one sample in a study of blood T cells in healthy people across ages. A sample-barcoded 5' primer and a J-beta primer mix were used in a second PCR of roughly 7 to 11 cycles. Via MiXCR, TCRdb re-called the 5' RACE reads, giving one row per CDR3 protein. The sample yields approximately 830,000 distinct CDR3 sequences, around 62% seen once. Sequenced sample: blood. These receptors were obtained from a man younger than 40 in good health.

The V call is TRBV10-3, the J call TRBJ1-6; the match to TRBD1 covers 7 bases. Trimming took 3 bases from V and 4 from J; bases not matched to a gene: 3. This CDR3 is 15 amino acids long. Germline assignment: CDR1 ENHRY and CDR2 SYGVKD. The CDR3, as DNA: TGTGCCATCAGTGAAGGGGGCGGGTATAATTCACCCCTCCACTTT. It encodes CAISEGGGYNSPLHF.

CDR3 DNA: TGTGCCAGCAGCTTAGCGCAAAGTAGCGGGGCCTACAATGAGCAGTACTTC. Its translation is CASSLAQSSGAYNEQYF. The chain has TRBV7-8 and TRBJ2-4; 8 nucleotides agree with TRBD2. The J segment lost 13 bases and the V segment lost 0 bases, leaving 17 bases of the junction unmatched. The CDR3 has 17 residues. From germline, CDR1 is SGHVS and CDR2 FQNEAQ.

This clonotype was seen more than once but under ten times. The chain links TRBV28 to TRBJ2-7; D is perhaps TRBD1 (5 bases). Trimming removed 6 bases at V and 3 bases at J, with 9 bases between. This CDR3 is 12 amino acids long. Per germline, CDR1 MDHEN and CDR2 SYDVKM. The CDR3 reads CASRAQGYEQYF. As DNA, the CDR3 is TGTGCCAGCAGGGCCCAGGGCTACGAGCAGTACTTC.

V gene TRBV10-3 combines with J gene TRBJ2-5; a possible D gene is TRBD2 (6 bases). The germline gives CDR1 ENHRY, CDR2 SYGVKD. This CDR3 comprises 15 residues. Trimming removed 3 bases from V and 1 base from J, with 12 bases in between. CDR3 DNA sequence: TGTGCCATCAGTGATCAGGGAGGTTCCCAAGAGACCCAGTACTTC. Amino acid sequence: CAISDQGGSQETQYF.

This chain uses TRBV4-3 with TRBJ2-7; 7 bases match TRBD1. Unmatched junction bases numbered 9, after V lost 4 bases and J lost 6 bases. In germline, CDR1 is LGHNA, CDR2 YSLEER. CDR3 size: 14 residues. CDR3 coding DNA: TGCGCCAGCAGCCGCGACTTCAGGGGGAGCGAGCAGTACTTC. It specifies CASSRDFRGSEQYF.

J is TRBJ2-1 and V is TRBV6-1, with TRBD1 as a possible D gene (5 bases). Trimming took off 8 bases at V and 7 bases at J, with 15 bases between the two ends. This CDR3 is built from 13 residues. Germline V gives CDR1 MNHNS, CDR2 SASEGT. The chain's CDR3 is CASRPRAGNEQFF. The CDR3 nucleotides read TGTGCCAGCCGACCCAGAGCAGGGAATGAGCAGTTCTTC.